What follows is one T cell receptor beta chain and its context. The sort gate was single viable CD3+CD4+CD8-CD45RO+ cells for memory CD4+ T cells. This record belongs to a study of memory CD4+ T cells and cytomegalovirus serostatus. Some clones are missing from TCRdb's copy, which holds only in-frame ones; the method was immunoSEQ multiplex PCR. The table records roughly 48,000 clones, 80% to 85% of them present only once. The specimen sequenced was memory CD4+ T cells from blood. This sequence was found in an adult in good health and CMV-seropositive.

This CDR3 is CASSLGIWGGGYTF. For the CDR3, the DNA is TGTGCCAGCAGCTTAGGAATCTGGGGAGGAGGCTACACCTTC. The chain employs TRBV7-8 and TRBJ1-2; no reliable D call. V lost 1 base and J 8 bases, leaving 14 bases between the germline ends. The CDR3 covers 14 residues. From germline, CDR1 is SGHVS and CDR2 FQNEAQ.